A selection of T cell receptor beta chains follows, all from one sample in a study of blood T cell repertoires in COVID-19. Data came from immunoSEQ multiplex PCR; TCRdb stores just in-frame clones and leaves some out. The sample shows 250,000 to 400,000 clones, almost 90% of them seen only once. The sequencing sample was made of peripheral blood. The source is a woman in her thirties with COVID-19, enrolled during active disease. CDR3s include the opening cysteine and the closing phenylalanine or tryptophan. Each record gives: V gene, CDR3 protein.

v_call: TRBV6-6; cdr3_aa: CASSYSAGYEQYF
v_call: TRBV19; cdr3_aa: CASSIEQNSNQPQHF
v_call: TRBV19; cdr3_aa: CASSSAPGHAAFF
v_call: TRBV28; cdr3_aa: CASSFRTSGNEQFF
v_call: TRBV2; cdr3_aa: CASSEASGSFGEQYF
v_call: TRBV7-9; cdr3_aa: CASSSDRSSYEQYF
v_call: TRBV29-1; cdr3_aa: CSVESEGGTEAFF
v_call: TRBV5-5; cdr3_aa: CASSRPTGGELFF
v_call: TRBV6-6; cdr3_aa: CASNQLGVGRSPLHF
v_call: TRBV6-2/TRBV6-3; cdr3_aa: CASSYRLASGTSTDTQYF
v_call: TRBV27; cdr3_aa: CASSFTISYNEQFF
v_call: TRBV4-2; cdr3_aa: CASSVPGQGFYGYTF
v_call: TRBV2; cdr3_aa: CASSPRTSGSIVETQYF
v_call: TRBV6-5; cdr3_aa: CASSFTTAIPNYEQYF
v_call: TRBV19; cdr3_aa: CASSIPGMQAFF
v_call: TRBV2; cdr3_aa: CATQGQGGYEQYF
v_call: TRBV6-5; cdr3_aa: CASRQGLAWTEAFF
v_call: TRBV25-1; cdr3_aa: CASRTAGRARHNEQFF
v_call: TRBV5-5; cdr3_aa: CASSFDRNTEAFF
v_call: TRBV7-2; cdr3_aa: CASSWGGGAITDTQYF
v_call: TRBV2; cdr3_aa: CASSEGQGAGQETQYF
v_call: TRBV7-2; cdr3_aa: CASSLGAGAREQYF
v_call: TRBV5-6; cdr3_aa: CASSRRTGSPRGLNYGYTF
v_call: TRBV5-4; cdr3_aa: CASSPRGQTTLNTEAFF
v_call: TRBV5-1; cdr3_aa: CASSSPDRGHTEAFF
v_call: TRBV3-1/TRBV3-2; cdr3_aa: CASSRGWAGYGYTF
v_call: TRBV4-2; cdr3_aa: CASSLQDSRYLMNTEAFF
v_call: TRBV7-2; cdr3_aa: CASSLIESYEQYF
v_call: TRBV19; cdr3_aa: CASSNGIASSYEQYF
v_call: TRBV27; cdr3_aa: CARCGNTEAFF
v_call: TRBV4-1; cdr3_aa: CASSHPTDSRTEAFF
v_call: TRBV27; cdr3_aa: CASSFLGQQDTEAFF
v_call: TRBV4-1; cdr3_aa: CASSQDWAGDTGELFF
v_call: TRBV10-1; cdr3_aa: CASSESDRGTTFF
v_call: TRBV12-3/TRBV12-4; cdr3_aa: CASSLSGNSPLHF
v_call: TRBV28; cdr3_aa: CASSQGSQPQHF
v_call: TRBV5-6; cdr3_aa: CASSSEIAESYEQYF
v_call: TRBV6-5; cdr3_aa: CASSSSPGANVLTF
v_call: TRBV5-4; cdr3_aa: CASSPQGPTEAFF
v_call: TRBV10-1; cdr3_aa: CASSEGTRGYNEQFF